This is a list of T cell receptor beta chains from one sample in a study of T cells in Graves' hyperthyroidism and ophthalmopathy. One entry per CDR3 protein, called by TCRdb with MiXCR from the multiplex PCR reads. The data contain around 200,000 distinct CDR3 sequences, more than 15% of them singletons. The sequenced material came from blood. The origin of the receptors is a woman between 45 and 60 years old with Graves' hyperthyroidism. Both conserved end residues are part of each CDR3. Fields, in order: clone size, D gene, J gene, V gene, CDR3 protein, CDR3 DNA. D genes are given only for firm matches. For some rows the clone size is stated as once, few or many, or as a class when expanded; others skip it.

>-|-|TRBJ1-5|TRBV12-3/TRBV12-4
CASSENGELSNQPQHF
TGTGCCAGCAGTGAGAATGGGGAGCTCAGCAATCAGCCCCAGCATTTT
>-|-|TRBJ1-1|TRBV4-3
CASSQDLGKAEAFF
TGCGCCAGCAGCCAAGATTTGGGGAAAGCTGAAGCTTTCTTT
>-|-|TRBJ1-5|TRBV6-2/TRBV6-3
CASRRTEYSNQPQHF
TGTGCCAGCAGACGGACGGAATATAGCAATCAGCCCCAGCATTTT
>-|TRBD1|TRBJ2-6|TRBV2
CARTRDRVVSGANVLTF
TGTGCCAGAACCCGGGACAGGGTAGTGTCTGGGGCCAACGTCCTGACTTTC
>many|-|TRBJ2-2|TRBV19
CASRNPNTGELFF
TGTGCCAGTAGGAACCCGAACACCGGGGAGCTGTTTTTT
>-|-|TRBJ2-1|TRBV7-9
CASSHYGGEQFF
TGTGCCAGCAGCCACTATGGAGGCGAGCAGTTCTTC
>many|-|TRBJ2-1|TRBV7-9
CASSGGGEQFF
TGTGCCAGCAGCGGCGGCGGGGAGCAGTTCTTC
>few|-|TRBJ1-3|TRBV7-9
CASSLAFSGNTIYF
TGTGCCAGCAGCCTGGCGTTCTCTGGAAACACCATATATTTT
>many|-|TRBJ1-1|TRBV19
CASRPGGAEAFF
TGTGCCAGTAGGCCTGGTGGGGCTGAAGCTTTCTTT
>many|-|TRBJ2-3|TRBV6-1
CASSFGQLTDTQYF
TGTGCCAGCAGCTTCGGACAGCTCACAGATACGCAGTATTTT
>many|TRBD2|TRBJ2-1|TRBV5-1
CASSSLAGAYNEQFF
TGCGCCAGCAGCTCTCTAGCGGGGGCTTACAATGAGCAGTTCTTC
>many|TRBD2|TRBJ2-7|TRBV5-1
CASSLTSGGHYEQYF
TGCGCCAGCAGCTTGACTAGCGGGGGTCACTACGAGCAGTACTTC
>many|-|TRBJ1-2|TRBV7-9
CASSLQSIIYGYTF
TGTGCCAGCAGCTTACAATCAATCATCTATGGCTACACCTTC
>many|-|TRBJ1-1|TRBV19
CASLGGQLNTEAFF
TGTGCCAGCCTGGGAGGACAGCTGAACACTGAAGCTTTCTTT
>few|TRBD2|TRBJ2-5|TRBV15
CATCPGGTSGGETQYF
TGTGCCACCTGCCCGGGAGGGACTAGCGGGGGAGAGACCCAGTACTTC
>many|-|TRBJ2-3|TRBV12-3/TRBV12-4
CASRPWSTDTQYF
TGTGCCAGCAGGCCTTGGTCCACAGATACGCAGTATTTT
>many|-|TRBJ2-1|TRBV7-8
CASSLRTIAYNEQFF
TGTGCCAGCAGCTTACGGACCATCGCCTACAATGAGCAGTTCTTC
>-|TRBD1|TRBJ1-2|TRBV18
CASSPGTGVYGYTF
TGTGCCAGCTCACCAGGGACAGGAGTCTATGGCTACACCTTC
>many|-|TRBJ2-3|TRBV18
CASSPVGRGTDTQYF
TGTGCCAGCTCACCTGTGGGGCGCGGCACAGATACGCAGTATTTT
>many|TRBD1|TRBJ1-2|TRBV27
CASCPKGALTYGYTF
TGTGCCAGCTGCCCAAAGGGGGCGCTTACCTATGGCTACACCTTC
>-|-|TRBJ1-4|TRBV4-1
CASSGVRRDEKLFF
TGCGCCAGCAGCGGGGTGAGGCGGGATGAAAAACTGTTTTTT
>-|TRBD2|TRBJ2-7|TRBV6-2/TRBV6-3
CASSPGLAGGVDEQYF
TGTGCCAGCAGCCCGGGACTAGCGGGTGGGGTAGACGAGCAGTACTTC
>many|-|TRBJ2-1|TRBV6-1
CASSYDFPSGEQFF
TGTGCCAGCAGCTACGACTTCCCTTCGGGTGAGCAGTTCTTC